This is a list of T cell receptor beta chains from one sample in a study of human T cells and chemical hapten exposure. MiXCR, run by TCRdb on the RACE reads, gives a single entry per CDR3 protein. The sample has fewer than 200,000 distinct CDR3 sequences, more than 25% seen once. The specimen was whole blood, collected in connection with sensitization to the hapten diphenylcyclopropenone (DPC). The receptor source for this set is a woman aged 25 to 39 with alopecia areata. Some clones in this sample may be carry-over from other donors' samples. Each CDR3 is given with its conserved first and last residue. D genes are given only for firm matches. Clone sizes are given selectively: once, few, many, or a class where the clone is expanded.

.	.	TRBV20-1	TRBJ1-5	CSARDWAPGRGNQPQHF	TGCAGTGCTAGAGATTGGGCCCCTGGGAGGGGCAATCAGCCCCAGCATTTT
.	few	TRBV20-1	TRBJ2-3	CSASSVLGRGFTDTQYF	TGCAGTGCTAGTTCGGTTCTGGGTAGGGGATTCACAGATACGCAGTATTTT
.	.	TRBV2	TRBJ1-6	CASSAGFPLHF	TGTGCCAGCAGTGCAGGGTTTCCCCTCCACTTT
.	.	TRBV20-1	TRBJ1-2	CSARDLSTPGDYGYTF	TGCAGTGCTAGAGATCTCTCAACTCCCGGGGACTATGGCTACACCTTC
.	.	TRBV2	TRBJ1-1	CASSLRTPARTEAFF	TGTGCCAGCAGCCTGCGGACGCCTGCAAGAACTGAAGCTTTCTTT
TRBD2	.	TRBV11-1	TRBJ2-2	CASSLGEVAGGNTGELFF	TGTGCCAGCAGCTTAGGGGAGGTAGCGGGAGGCAACACCGGGGAGCTGTTTTTT
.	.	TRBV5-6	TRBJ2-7	CASSLSEGYEQYF	TGTGCCAGCAGCTTGAGTGAGGGCTACGAGCAGTACTTC
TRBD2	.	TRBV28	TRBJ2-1	CASSLWGGSSYNEQFF	TGTGCCAGCAGTTTATGGGGGGGGTCCTCCTACAATGAGCAGTTCTTC
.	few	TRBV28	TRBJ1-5	CASSSQTLMDFSRGNQPQHF	TGTGCCAGCAGTTCCCAAACCCTCATGGACTTTTCAAGGGGCAATCAGCCCCAGCATTTT
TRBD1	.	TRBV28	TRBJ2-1	CASSSEGAGSYNEQFF	TGTGCCAGCAGTTCCGAGGGGGCAGGGTCCTACAATGAGCAGTTCTTC
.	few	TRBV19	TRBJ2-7	CASSIPGQNSYEQYF	TGTGCCAGTAGTATCCCGGGCCAGAACTCCTACGAGCAGTACTTC
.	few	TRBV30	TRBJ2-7	CAWSVHVDEQYF	TGTGCCTGGAGTGTACACGTGGACGAGCAGTACTTC
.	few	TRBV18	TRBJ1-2	CASSPLGVDGYTF	TGTGCCAGCTCACCACTCGGGGTGGACGGCTACACCTTC
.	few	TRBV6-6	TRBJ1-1	CASAENSEAFF	TGTGCCAGCGCAGAGAACTCTGAAGCTTTCTTT
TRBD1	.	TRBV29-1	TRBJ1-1	CSVARGQGVGEAFF	TGCAGCGTTGCCCGGGGACAGGGGGTTGGGGAAGCTTTCTTT
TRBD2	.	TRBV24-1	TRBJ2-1	CATSGAGRNYNEQFF	TGTGCCACCAGTGGCGCCGGGAGGAACTACAATGAGCAGTTCTTC
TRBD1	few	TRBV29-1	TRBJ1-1	CSVPGQGGVTEAFF	TGCAGCGTCCCGGGACAGGGAGGGGTCACTGAAGCTTTCTTT
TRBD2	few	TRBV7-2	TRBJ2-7	CASSIGREDEQYF	TGTGCCAGCAGTATAGGGCGGGAGGACGAGCAGTACTTC
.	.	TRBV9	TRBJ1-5	CASSVGVHSNQPQHF	TGTGCCAGCAGCGTAGGGGTTCATAGCAATCAGCCCCAGCATTTT
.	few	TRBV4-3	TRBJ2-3	CASSQGVTFTDTQYF	TGCGCCAGCAGCCAGGGGGTAACGTTCACAGATACGCAGTATTTT
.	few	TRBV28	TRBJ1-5	CASSSILSNQPQHF	TGTGCCAGCAGCTCGATACTTAGCAATCAGCCCCAGCATTTT
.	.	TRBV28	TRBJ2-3	CASSFMEGHSDTQYF	TGTGCCAGCAGTTTTATGGAGGGACATAGTGATACGCAGTATTTT
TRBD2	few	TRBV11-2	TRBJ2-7	CASSLETSGFYEQYF	TGTGCCAGCAGCTTAGAGACTAGCGGCTTCTACGAGCAGTACTTC
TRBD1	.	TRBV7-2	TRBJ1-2	CASSLAFPGGYGYTF	TGTGCCAGCAGCTTAGCGTTTCCAGGGGGCTATGGCTACACCTTC
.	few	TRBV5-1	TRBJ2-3	CASSLDRADMQYF	TGCGCCAGCAGCTTGGACCGCGCAGATATGCAGTATTTT
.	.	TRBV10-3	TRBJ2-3	CATGDLTDTQYF	TGTGCCACCGGGGACCTCACAGATACGCAGTATTTT
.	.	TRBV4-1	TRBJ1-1	CASSPDPPGALLTEAFF	TGCGCCAGCAGCCCCGACCCCCCCGGGGCGCTTTTAACTGAAGCTTTCTTT
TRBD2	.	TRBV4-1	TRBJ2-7	CASSQLWEGPSYEQYF	TGCGCCAGCAGCCAGTTGTGGGAGGGCCCCTCGTACGAGCAGTACTTC
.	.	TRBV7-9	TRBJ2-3	CASSPVVTTYSTDTQYF	TGTGCCAGCAGCCCGGTGGTGACGACATACTCCACAGATACGCAGTATTTT
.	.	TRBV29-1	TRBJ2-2	CSAQSGSRELFF	TGCAGCGCTCAATCAGGGAGTAGGGAGCTGTTTTTT
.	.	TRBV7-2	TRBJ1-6	CASSSSLAGSSYNSPLHF	TGTGCCAGCAGCTCCTCCCTCGCGGGGAGCTCCTATAATTCACCCCTCCACTTT
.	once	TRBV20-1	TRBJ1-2	CSARDASGSLSYGHTF	TGCAGTGCTAGAGACGCCTCGGGCAGCCTCTCCTATGGCCACACCTTC
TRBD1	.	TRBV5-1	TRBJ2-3	CASSSRTGTSTDTQYF	TGCGCCAGCAGCTCACGGACAGGGACTAGCACAGATACGCAGTATTTT
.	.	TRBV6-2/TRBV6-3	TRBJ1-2	CASSYFAYGYTF	TGTGCCAGCAGTTATTTCGCCTATGGCTACACCTTC
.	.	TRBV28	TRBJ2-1	CASSPRTLIYNEQFF	TGTGCCAGCAGTCCCCGGACCCTCATATACAATGAGCAGTTCTTC
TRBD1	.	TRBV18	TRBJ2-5	CASSPGGQYQETQYF	TGTGCCAGCTCACCAGGGGGACAGTACCAAGAGACCCAGTACTTC
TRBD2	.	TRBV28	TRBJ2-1	CASSLLRLAGALNEQFF	TGTGCCAGCAGTTTATTAAGACTAGCGGGAGCTCTAAATGAGCAGTTCTTC
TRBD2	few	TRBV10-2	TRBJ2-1	CASSLDLGLVSYNEQFF	TGCGCCAGCTCCTTAGACTTGGGACTAGTGTCCTACAATGAGCAGTTCTTC
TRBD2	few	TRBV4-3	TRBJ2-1	CASSQELAGGPFF	TGCGCCAGCAGCCAAGAACTAGCGGGGGGGCCGTTCTTC
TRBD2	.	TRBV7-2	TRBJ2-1	CASSLTSGKYNEQFF	TGTGCCAGCAGCCTGACTAGCGGGAAGTACAATGAGCAGTTCTTC
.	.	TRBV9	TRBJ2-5	CASSVEGGEYQETQYF	TGTGCCAGCAGCGTAGAGGGGGGCGAGTACCAAGAGACCCAGTACTTC
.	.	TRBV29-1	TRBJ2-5	CSVDKGYQETQYF	TGCAGCGTTGATAAGGGGTACCAAGAGACCCAGTACTTC
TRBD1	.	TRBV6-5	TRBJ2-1	CASSYLGQGLKFF	TGTGCCAGCAGTTACTTGGGACAGGGCCTGAAGTTCTTC
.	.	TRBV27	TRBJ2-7	CASRRQSSYEQYF	TGTGCCAGCAGAAGACAGTCTTCCTACGAGCAGTACTTC
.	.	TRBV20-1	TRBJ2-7	CSARKGFIYEQYF	TGCAGTGCTAGGAAGGGTTTCATCTACGAGCAGTACTTC